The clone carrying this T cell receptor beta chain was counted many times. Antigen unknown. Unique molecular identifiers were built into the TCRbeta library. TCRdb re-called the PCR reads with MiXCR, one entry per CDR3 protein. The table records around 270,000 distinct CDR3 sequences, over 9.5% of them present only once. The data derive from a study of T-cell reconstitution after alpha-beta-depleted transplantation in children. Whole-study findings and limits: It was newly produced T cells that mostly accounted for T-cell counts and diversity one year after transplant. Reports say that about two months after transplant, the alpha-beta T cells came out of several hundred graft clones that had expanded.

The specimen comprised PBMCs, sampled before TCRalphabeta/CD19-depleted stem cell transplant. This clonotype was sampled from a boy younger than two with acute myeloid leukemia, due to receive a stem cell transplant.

The CDR3 is CASRREWTSPSYEQYF. The CDR3 nucleotides are TGTGCCAGCAGGAGAGAGTGGACATCACCCTCCTACGAGCAGTACTTC. This chain uses TRBV7-2 with TRBJ2-7; D is perhaps TRBD1 (5 bases). From germline, CDR1 is SGHTA and CDR2 FQGNSA. V was shortened by 6 bases and J by 0 bases, with 18 bases between the two germline ends. There are 16 residues in the CDR3.